This entry describes one T cell receptor (beta chain). The antigen remains unidentified. The data were taken from a study of T-cell memory formation after mild COVID-19. With 7 bases removed from V and 0 bases from J, the gap between germline ends came to 12 bases. The CDR3 spans 14 residues. Germline loops: CDR1 ENHRY, CDR2 SYGVKD. Study-wide findings and caveats: The SARS-CoV-2 specificity of second-wave clones reaching peak at day 37 remained unverified.

One entry per CDR3 protein results from TCRdb running MiXCR on the 5' RACE reads. The table includes 250,000 to 400,000 distinct CDR3 sequences, roughly an eighth detected once. This receptor was obtained from a man between 18 and 35 years old who had mild COVID-19 (a few samples of this study predate the infection). Cell type and time point are not known. The rearrangement joins TRBV10-3 to TRBJ1-1; D gene ambiguous. The sample was PBMCs or a T cell subset sorted from them (not recorded which). The CDR3: CAIKEGLMNTEAFF. The CDR3, as DNA: TGTGCCATCAAAGAAGGGCTTATGAACACTGAAGCTTTCTTT.